This T cell receptor beta chain was sequenced for a study of molecular identifiers for immune sequencing clone quantification. Study context: Five portions were made in replicates from RNA of roughly 20,000 or 100,000 naive CD8 cells, and four underwent sequencing.

Germline lookup yields CDR1 SGHTA and CDR2 FQGNSA. The CDR3 is 14 residues long. V gave up 5 bases and J gave up 2 bases, with 13 bases separating them. TCRdb passed the PCR reads through MiXCR, listing each CDR3 protein once. The sample comprises about half a million distinct CDR3 sequences, roughly 25% of which are singletons, and under 0.8% rests with the top ten. This clonotype was observed a few times. Its antigen is currently unknown. Naive CD8 T cells were FACS-sorted by CD8+CD4-CCR7+CD45RA+ markers. General study points: Naive cells had under 1% of molecules in clones above 20 RNA copies, effectors over 99%.

The receptor was derived from a human donor in good health. Some libraries in this study had Jurkat cell RNA spiked in. V is TRBV7-2 and J is TRBJ2-7; no clear D. Sequences were obtained from naive CD8+ T cells from blood, with Jurkat cell RNA spiked in. Subset of the sample: FACS-sorted CD8+CD4-CCR7+CD45RA+ naive T cells. CDR3 sequence: CASSLHAVTYEQYF. For the CDR3, the DNA is TGTGCCAGCAGCCTTCACGCGGTAACCTACGAGCAGTACTTC.